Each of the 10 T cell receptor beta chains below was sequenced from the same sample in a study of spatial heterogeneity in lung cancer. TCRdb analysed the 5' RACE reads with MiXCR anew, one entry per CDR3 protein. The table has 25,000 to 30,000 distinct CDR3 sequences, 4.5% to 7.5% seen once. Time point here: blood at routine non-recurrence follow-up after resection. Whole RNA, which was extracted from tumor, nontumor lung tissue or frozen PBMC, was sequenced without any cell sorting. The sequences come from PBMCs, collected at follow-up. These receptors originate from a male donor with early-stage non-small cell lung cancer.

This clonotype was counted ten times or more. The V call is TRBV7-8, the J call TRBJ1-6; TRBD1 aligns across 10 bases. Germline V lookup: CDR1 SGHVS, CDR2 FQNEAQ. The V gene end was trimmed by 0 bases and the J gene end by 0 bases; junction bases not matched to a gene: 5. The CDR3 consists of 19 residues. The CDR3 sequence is CASSLALDRGSSYNSPLHF. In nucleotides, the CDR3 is TGTGCCAGCAGCTTAGCATTGGACAGGGGGAGCTCCTATAATTCACCCCTCCACTTT.

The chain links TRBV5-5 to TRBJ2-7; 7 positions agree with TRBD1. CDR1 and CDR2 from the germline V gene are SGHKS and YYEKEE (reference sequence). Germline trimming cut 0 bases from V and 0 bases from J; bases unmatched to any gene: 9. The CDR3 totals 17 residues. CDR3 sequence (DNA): TGTGCCAGCAGCTTGGCCTCGGGACAGCTAAGCTCCTACGAGCAGTACGTC. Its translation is CASSLASGQLSSYEQYV.

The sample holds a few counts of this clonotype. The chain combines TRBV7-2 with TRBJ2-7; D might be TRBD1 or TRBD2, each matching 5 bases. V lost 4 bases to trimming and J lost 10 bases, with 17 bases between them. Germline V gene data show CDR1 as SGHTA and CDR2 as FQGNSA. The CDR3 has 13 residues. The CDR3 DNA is TGTGCCAGCAGCTCAGGGTCCGAGGGAAATCAGTACGTC. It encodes CASSSGSEGNQYV.

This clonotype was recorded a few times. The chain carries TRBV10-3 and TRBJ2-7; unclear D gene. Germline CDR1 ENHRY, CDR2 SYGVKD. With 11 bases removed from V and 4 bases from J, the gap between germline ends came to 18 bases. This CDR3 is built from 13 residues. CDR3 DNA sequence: TGTGCCTCTGGGTGGCAGATAGGGTACGAGCAGTACTTC. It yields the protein CASGWQIGYEQYF.

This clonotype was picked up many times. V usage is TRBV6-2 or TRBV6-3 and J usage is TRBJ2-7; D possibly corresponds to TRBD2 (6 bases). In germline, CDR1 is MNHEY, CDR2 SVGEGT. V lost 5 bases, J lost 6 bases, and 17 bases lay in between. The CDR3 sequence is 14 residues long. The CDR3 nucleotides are TGTGCCAGCAGTGACCCCCGGCGGGGTTTCGAGCAGTACGTC. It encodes CASSDPRRGFEQYV.

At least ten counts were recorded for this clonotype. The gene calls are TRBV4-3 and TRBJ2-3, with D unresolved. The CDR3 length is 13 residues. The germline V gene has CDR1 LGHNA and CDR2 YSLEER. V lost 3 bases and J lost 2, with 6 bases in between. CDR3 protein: CASSQSPTDTQYF. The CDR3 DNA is TGCGCCAGCAGCCAGTCACCCACAGATACGCAGTATTTT.

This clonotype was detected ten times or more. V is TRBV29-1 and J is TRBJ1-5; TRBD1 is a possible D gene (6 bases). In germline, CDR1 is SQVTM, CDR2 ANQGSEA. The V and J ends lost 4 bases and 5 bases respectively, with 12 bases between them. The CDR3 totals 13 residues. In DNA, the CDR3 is TGCAGCGTTGGACAGGAACCTTATCAGCCCCAGCATTTT. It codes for CSVGQEPYQPQHF.

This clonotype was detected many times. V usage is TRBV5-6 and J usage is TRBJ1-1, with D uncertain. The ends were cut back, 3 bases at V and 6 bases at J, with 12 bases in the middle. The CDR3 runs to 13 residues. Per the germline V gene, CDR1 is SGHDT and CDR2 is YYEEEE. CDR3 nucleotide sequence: TGTGCCAGCAGCTCCCCAGTAAGGTCTGAAGCTTTCTTT. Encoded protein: CASSSPVRSEAFF.

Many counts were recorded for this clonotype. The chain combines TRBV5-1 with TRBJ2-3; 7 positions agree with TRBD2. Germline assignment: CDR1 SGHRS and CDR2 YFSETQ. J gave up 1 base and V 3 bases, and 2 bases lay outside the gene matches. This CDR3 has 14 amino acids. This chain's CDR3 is CASSSAGGTDTQYF. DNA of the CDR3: TGCGCCAGCAGCTCGGCGGGGGGCACAGATACGCAGTATTTT.

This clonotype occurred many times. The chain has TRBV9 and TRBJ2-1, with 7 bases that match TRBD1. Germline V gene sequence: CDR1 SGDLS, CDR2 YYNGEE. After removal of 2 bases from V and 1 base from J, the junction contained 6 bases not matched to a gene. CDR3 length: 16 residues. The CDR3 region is CASSVRGLPSYNEQFF. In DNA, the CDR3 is TGTGCCAGCAGCGTGAGGGGGCTCCCTTCCTACAATGAGCAGTTCTTC. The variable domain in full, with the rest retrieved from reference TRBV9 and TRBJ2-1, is DSGVTQTPKHLITATGQRVTLRCSPRSGDLSVYWYQQSLDQGLQFLIQYYNGEERAKGNILERFSAQQFPDLHSELNLSSLELGDSALYFCASSVRGLPSYNEQFFGPGTRLTVL.